This T cell receptor beta chain was retrieved from a study of regulatory T cells in long-lasting Graves disease (dated by TCRdb to 2020 to 2023). In terms of the full investigation: Newly diagnosed Graves' disease patients had taken antithyroid drugs for less than 3 months. A total of about 35 samples underwent TCR sequencing: approximately 13 from persistent and approximately 20 from newly diagnosed Graves' disease patients. The study took place in China and was registered as a clinical trial. Patients with persistent Graves' disease were compared with patients with newly diagnosed Graves' disease using TCR sequencing and RNA sequencing of peripheral blood.

The V end loses 6 bases and the J end loses 2 bases, and a stretch of 8 bases separates them. Counted from cysteine to phenylalanine, this CDR3 has 13 amino acids. Kept here is only the CDR3 DNA, which spans 39 bases and is read in frame from base 1. CDR1 and CDR2 are read off the germline V gene as SNHLY and FYNNEI. Paper-wide results and their limitations: The authors acknowledged the small sample size as a limitation that may reduce accuracy. A larger number of public clonotypes was shared among persistent patients (around 2,500) than among newly diagnosed patients (roughly 930). Peripheral blood alone was examined, since thyroid tissue, which constituted the primary lesion, could not be accessed. Only the TCR beta chain was sequenced and analyzed. Lower TCR Shannon entropy and fewer highly expanded clones were observed in persistent Graves' disease patients than in newly diagnosed patients, which suggested clonal expansion. TRBV28, TRBJ1-2 and TRBJ2-5 were preferentially used in persistent disease, while TRBV20-1 and TRBJ2-1 were favored in newly diagnosed disease.

In the paper's terms, the time point label means: newly diagnosed GD, antithyroid drugs for less than 3 months. For both TCR sequencing and RNA sequencing, RNA was extracted from PBMCs in TRIzol. Graves' disease was diagnosed according to American Thyroid Association guidelines. Patients were recruited from an endocrinology department in Xi'an, China. Each patient gave approximately 10 milliliters of peripheral blood, collected in an EDTA anticoagulant tube. Ficoll Paque Plus density gradient separation was used to isolate PBMCs, and no additional T cell sorting was done. An Agilent 2100 Bioanalyzer and agarose gel were used to check RNA quality, and a NanoDrop 2000 was used to measure RNA concentration. Points on this clonotype: It has no known antigen specificity. No clone much larger than this one lies a single base away; base qualities are absent.

Libraries were constructed by multiplex PCR. Sequenced using an Illumina HiSeq 4000. To build TCR beta libraries, CDR3 regions were amplified by Arm-PCR using iRepertoire HTBI primers. Before sequencing, the PCR products went through gel purification. The published analysis was carried out like this. Gene usage analysis of CDR3 amino acid clonotypes used the roughly 60 TRBV and 14 to 15 TRBJ segments found across samples. COPE and FqMerger were used to merge filtered high-quality paired reads into contigs. BLAST was used to align contigs to the IMGT TRBV, TRBD and TRBJ reference genes, and CDR3 was defined following IMGT. Any clonotype with a frequency above 0.1% was counted as a highly expanded clone. Repertoire diversity was measured by Shannon entropy, and V-J evenness by the Gini coefficient. A clonotype found in more than one individual was treated as public. The public sequencing data were trimmed at Q25 with fastp and processed into clonotypes with MiXCR by TCRdb, which kept only in-frame beta chains. Rows merge per CDR3 protein into single entries with the most common DNA and genes. TCRdb, not the authors, supplied the V and J calls. The sample table contains 400,000 to 450,000 distinct CDR3 sequences; only one count was recorded for 15% of them. The top ten clonotypes cover approximately 16% of the sample.

This sample was shared with a second study, whose subject was T cells in Graves' hyperthyroidism and ophthalmopathy. The second paper states: Graves' hyperthyroidism was defined as stable when no progression to ophthalmopathy occurred over 18 months of follow-up. Hyperthyroidism patients were aged 18 to 65 years and newly diagnosed, with disease duration of less than 2 months. The study excluded patients with uncontrolled infections, other autoimmune diseases, pregnancy or lactation. Clinical symptoms, serum thyroxine and TRAb, thyroid ultrasound, and orbital computed tomography formed the basis for the diagnoses. For the first round of RT-PCR on the TCR CDR3, the HTBI primer set was used together with the Qiagen OneStep RT-PCR kit. Most expanded thyroid clonotypes (frequency above 0.001) were also detected in blood, suggesting blood repertoires may reflect thyroid immune responses. Ophthalmopathy was separated from stable hyperthyroidism by a 13 V-J signature model, with approximately 85% sensitivity and about 81% specificity obtained in cross-validation and 80%/75% obtained in testing. During validation, the model predicted progression to ophthalmopathy a median of approximately 6.5 months ahead of onset, with more than 55% sensitivity and about 75% specificity. TCR V-J signatures able to tell the groups apart were searched for in a discovery cohort of 95 or so patients, of whom more than 40 had Graves' ophthalmopathy and around 58 had stable Graves' hyperthyroidism. Prospective prediction of ophthalmopathy was tested in an independent validation cohort consisting of 18 hyperthyroidism patients and more than 15 patients who later progressed to ophthalmopathy. The approximately 90 discovery patients were divided at random into training and test sets in a 7:3 ratio. The study also compared thyroid tissue and blood T-cell repertoires from 5 to 7 Graves' hyperthyroidism patients. After blood sampling, hyperthyroidism patients were treated with methimazole at a starting dose of 30 mg daily, and ophthalmopathy patients were treated with high-dose intravenous methylprednisolone. Libraries were constructed in a second round of multiplex PCR, after which size selection and purification were carried out. Sequencing of the libraries was done on an Illumina HiSeq2000 using paired-end 100 bp reads. SOAPnuke was used to process the raw data, with reads discarded if the reads contained adapters or uncalled bases, had a mean Phred below 15, or lacked an exact constant-primer or identifier match. COPE v1.2.5 was used to merge the high-quality paired reads, and each unique nucleotide sequence was defined as a clonotype. MiTCR v1.1 was used to align the clonotypes against IMGT TRBV, TRBD and TRBJ reference segments. The analysis was restricted to V-J combinations with a frequency above 0.0001, which together covered roughly 99% of the repertoires. The TCS score was defined as F50 (clonal expansion) divided by E x V (chaos), with BLOSUM62-based TCRdist calculated between CDR3 peptides within each V-J. Welch's t-statistics and random forest reduced 500 to 650 V-J features to roughly 13, which were used in a naive Bayes classifier (R e1071). No statistical method was used to set the sample size in advance, and investigators knew the group allocation. According to the paper, TCR Vbeta CDR3 sequencing was carried out on about 140 peripheral blood samples, which came from about 45 ophthalmopathy, approximately 72 hyperthyroidism and approximately 17 progressor patients.

The chain was built from TRBV2 and TRBJ1-5; the D gene remains uncertain. Source: peripheral blood mononuclear cells (PBMCs), taken at new diagnosis, from a patient treated with antithyroid drugs. The clonotype comes from a woman in her thirties with Graves disease. Donor details come from another sample of the same person, matched by shared clones. The sequence in DNA is TGTGCCAGCAGGTTCGTGGGCAATCAGCCCCAGCATTTT. Translated, this gives CASRFVGNQPQHF.